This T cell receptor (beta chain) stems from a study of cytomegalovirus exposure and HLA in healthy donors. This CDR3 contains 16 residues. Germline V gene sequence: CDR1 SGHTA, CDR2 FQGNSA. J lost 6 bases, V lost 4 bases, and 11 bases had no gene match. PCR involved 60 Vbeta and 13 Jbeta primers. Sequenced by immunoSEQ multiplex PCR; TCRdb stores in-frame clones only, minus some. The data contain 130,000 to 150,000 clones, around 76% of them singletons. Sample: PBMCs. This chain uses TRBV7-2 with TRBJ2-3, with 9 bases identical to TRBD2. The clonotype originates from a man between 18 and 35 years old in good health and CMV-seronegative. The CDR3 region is CASSSGLAPGGDTQYF. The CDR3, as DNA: TGTGCCAGCAGCTCGGGACTAGCCCCCGGAGGGGATACGCAGTATTTT.